This is a list of T cell receptor beta chains from one sample in a study of Ad26.COV2.S vaccination and SARS-CoV-2 variants. Clones were read by immunoSEQ multiplex PCR, and TCRdb kept only the in-frame ones, dropping some. The table records approximately 300,000 clones, about 85% of them present only once. Here the sequenced sample was peripheral blood, taken in a trial of Ad26.COV2.S vaccine versus placebo. Receptor source: a person between 18 and 65 years old who received the Ad26.COV2.S COVID-19 vaccine or a placebo. Both conserved end residues are part of each CDR3. A D gene is named only where the DNA matches it firmly. The size field is filled for only some rows; it gives once, few, many or a size class.

CDR3nt	CDR3aa	j_gene	abundance	v_gene	d_gene
TGTGCCAGCAGACCGGACAGGGGTTCTGGGGCCAACGTCCTGACTTTC	CASRPDRGSGANVLTF	TRBJ2-6	NA	TRBV2	TRBD1
TGTGCCAGCAGACCCGGGACAGGGACTTCACCCCTCCACTTT	CASRPGTGTSPLHF	TRBJ1-6	NA	TRBV5-4	TRBD1
TGTGCCAGCAGCTTAAATTTGATCGGAGACAGGGACACTGAAGCTTTCTTT	CASSLNLIGDRDTEAFF	TRBJ1-1	once	TRBV7-9	TRBD1
TGTGCCAGCAGTTTAAAGGGGACAGGGGGCTTTGGAAACACCATATATTTT	CASSLKGTGGFGNTIYF	TRBJ1-3	NA	TRBV11-2	TRBD1
TGCGCCAGCAGCTTGATCCCGGACGCCAGGGCCTACAATGAGCAGTTCTTC	CASSLIPDARAYNEQFF	TRBJ2-1	NA	TRBV5-1	NA
TGCGCCAGCAGCCAATGGGGGACAGCCCTTATGAACACTGAAGCTTTCTTT	CASSQWGTALMNTEAFF	TRBJ1-1	once	TRBV4-1	TRBD1
TGTGCCAGTAGTATCCCCCGGAAACGGGATACGCAGTATTTT	CASSIPRKRDTQYF	TRBJ2-3	NA	TRBV19	NA
TGTGCCAGCAGCCCCCGGGGCTCTGGAAACACCATATATTTT	CASSPRGSGNTIYF	TRBJ1-3	NA	TRBV5-4	NA
TGTGCCAGCAGCGGGGGCGATTTATACACCGGGGAGCTGTTTTTT	CASSGGDLYTGELFF	TRBJ2-2	NA	TRBV9	NA
TGTGCCAGCAGCCGGGACAGACAGATAGACACTGAAGCTTTCTTT	CASSRDRQIDTEAFF	TRBJ1-1	NA	TRBV5-6	TRBD1
TGTGCCAGCAGCCAAGAGGGACGTGAAGCTTTCTTT	CASSQEGREAFF	TRBJ1-1	few	TRBV3-1/TRBV3-2	NA
TGTGCCAGTAGTATGACAGGGTCACCTAACTATGGCTACACCTTC	CASSMTGSPNYGYTF	TRBJ1-2	NA	TRBV19	TRBD1
TGCGCCAGCAGCCTAAGACAGGGGGAAGAGACCCAGTACTTC	CASSLRQGEETQYF	TRBJ2-5	NA	TRBV5-1	TRBD1
TGTGCCAGCAGTTTAGACGGGGGAGTGACTGAAGCTTTCTTT	CASSLDGGVTEAFF	TRBJ1-1	NA	TRBV27	NA
TGCGCCAGCAGCCAATTGACTAGCCGGCCCTACGAGCAGTACTTC	CASSQLTSRPYEQYF	TRBJ2-7	NA	TRBV5-1	TRBD2
TGTGCCAGCAGAGGGACGGACAGGGACAGCAATCAGCCCCAGCATTTT	CASRGTDRDSNQPQHF	TRBJ1-5	NA	TRBV7-8	TRBD1
TGTGCCAGCAGCTTATTCGGGGGGGCATTTGATGAGCAGTTCTTC	CASSLFGGAFDEQFF	TRBJ2-1	NA	TRBV7-3	TRBD2
TGTGCCAGCAGTTTCAGGGGGGACGAGCAGTACTTC	CASSFRGDEQYF	TRBJ2-7	NA	TRBV27	NA
TGTGCCAGCAGCCCCTCCAGGGGACTAGCGGCAAGTCAGTATTTT	CASSPSRGLAASQYF	TRBJ2-3	NA	TRBV14	TRBD2
TGTGCCAGCAGGGGGACAGGGTCCTCCTACGAGCAGTACTTC	CASRGTGSSYEQYF	TRBJ2-7	NA	TRBV3-1/TRBV3-2	TRBD1
TGTGCCAGCAGACCGTCAGGGGTATGGGAGACCCAGTACTTC	CASRPSGVWETQYF	TRBJ2-5	NA	TRBV6-5	NA
TGTGCCAGCGGTCTGATGGAGGGTATCACACCCCTCCACTTT	CASGLMEGITPLHF	TRBJ1-6	NA	TRBV9	NA
TGTGCCAGCCTTGAATCGGTAGCTAACTATGGCTACACCTTC	CASLESVANYGYTF	TRBJ1-2	NA	TRBV18	NA
TGTGCTAGTGGGAAGCCCGAAACCTCACTTAAGGACAGGGCGGGCACTGAAGCTTTCTTT	CASGKPETSLKDRAGTEAFF	TRBJ1-1	once	TRBV12-5	TRBD1